This T cell receptor (beta chain) was observed in a study of T cells in Graves' hyperthyroidism and ophthalmopathy. The CDR3 runs 14 residues. The germline V gene has CDR1 SGHTA and CDR2 FQGNSA. Trimming shortened V by 1 base and J by 2 bases, and 8 bases separated the two germline ends. RNA transcripts were the template for amplifying TCR beta CDR3 regions. During a first-round RT-PCR of the TCR CDR3, the HTBI primer set was used. MiXCR, run by TCRdb on the multiplex PCR reads, gives a single entry per CDR3 protein. This sample has approximately 46,000 distinct CDR3 sequences, with around half found just once. The sample holds many counts of this clonotype.

V is TRBV7-2 and J is TRBJ1-1; no clear D gene. Sequencing input: peripheral blood or thyroid tissue (not recorded which). The TCR sequence derives from a woman aged 45-65 years with Graves' hyperthyroidism. The CDR3 loop reads CASSLVRLNTEAFF. As DNA, the CDR3 is TGTGCCAGCAGCTTAGTCAGGCTCAACACTGAAGCTTTCTTT.